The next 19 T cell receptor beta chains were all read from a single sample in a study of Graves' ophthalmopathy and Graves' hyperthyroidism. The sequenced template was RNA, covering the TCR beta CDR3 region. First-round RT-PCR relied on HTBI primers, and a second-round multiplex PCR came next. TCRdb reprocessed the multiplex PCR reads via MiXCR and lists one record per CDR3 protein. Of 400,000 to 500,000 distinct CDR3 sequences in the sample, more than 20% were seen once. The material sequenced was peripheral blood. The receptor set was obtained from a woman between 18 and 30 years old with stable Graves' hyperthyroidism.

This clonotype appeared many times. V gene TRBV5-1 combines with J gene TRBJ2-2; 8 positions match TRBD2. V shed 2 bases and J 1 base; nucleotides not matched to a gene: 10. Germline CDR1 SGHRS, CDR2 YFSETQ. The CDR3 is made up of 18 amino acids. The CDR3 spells CASSFGGASGLNTGELFF. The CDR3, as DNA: TGCGCCAGCAGCTTCGGCGGGGCTAGCGGGTTGAACACCGGGGAGCTGTTTTTT.

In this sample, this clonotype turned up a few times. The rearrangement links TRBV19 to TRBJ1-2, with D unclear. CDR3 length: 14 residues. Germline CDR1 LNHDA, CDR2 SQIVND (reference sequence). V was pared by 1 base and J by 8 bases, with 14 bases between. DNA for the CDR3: TGTGCCAGTAGTATAGTGGCGCCGGCGGGAGGCTACACCTTC. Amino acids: CASSIVAPAGGYTF.

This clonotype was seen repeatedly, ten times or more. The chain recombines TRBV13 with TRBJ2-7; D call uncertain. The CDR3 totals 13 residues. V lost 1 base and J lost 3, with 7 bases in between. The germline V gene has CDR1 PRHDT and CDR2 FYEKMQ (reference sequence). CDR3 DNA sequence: TGTGCCAGCAGCTTAGAGACGGGCTACGAGCAGTACTTC. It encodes CASSLETGYEQYF.

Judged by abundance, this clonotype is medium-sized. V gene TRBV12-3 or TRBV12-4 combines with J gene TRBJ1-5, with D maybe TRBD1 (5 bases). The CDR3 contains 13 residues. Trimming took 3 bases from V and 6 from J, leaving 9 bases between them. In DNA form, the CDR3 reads TGTGCCAGCAGTTTGGGGGGGACTCAGCCCCAGCATTTT. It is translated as CASSLGGTQPQHF.

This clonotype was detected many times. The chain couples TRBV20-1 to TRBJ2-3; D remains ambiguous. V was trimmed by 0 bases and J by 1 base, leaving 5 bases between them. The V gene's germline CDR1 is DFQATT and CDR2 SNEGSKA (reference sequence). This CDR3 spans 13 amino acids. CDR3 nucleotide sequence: TGCAGTGCTAGAGATCCGGGCACAGATACGCAGTATTTT. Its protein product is CSARDPGTDTQYF.

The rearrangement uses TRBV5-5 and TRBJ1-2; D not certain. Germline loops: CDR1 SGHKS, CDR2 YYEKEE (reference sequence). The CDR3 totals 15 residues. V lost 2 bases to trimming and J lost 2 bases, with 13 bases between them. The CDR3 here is CASSFGEDSNYGYTF. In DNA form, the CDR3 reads TGTGCCAGCAGCTTCGGCGAAGATTCGAACTATGGCTACACCTTC. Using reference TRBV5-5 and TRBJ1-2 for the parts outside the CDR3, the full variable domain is DAGVTQSPTHLIKTRGQQVTLRCSPISGHKSVSWYQQVLGQGPQFIFQYYEKEERGRGNFPDRFSARQFPNYSSELNVNALLLGDSALYLCASSFGEDSNYGYTFGSGTRLTVV.

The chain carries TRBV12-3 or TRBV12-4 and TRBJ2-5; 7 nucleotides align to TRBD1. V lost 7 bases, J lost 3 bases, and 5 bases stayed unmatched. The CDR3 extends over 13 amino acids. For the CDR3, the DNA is TGTGCCAGCAAGGGACAGTTTGAAGAGACCCAGTACTTC. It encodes CASKGQFEETQYF.

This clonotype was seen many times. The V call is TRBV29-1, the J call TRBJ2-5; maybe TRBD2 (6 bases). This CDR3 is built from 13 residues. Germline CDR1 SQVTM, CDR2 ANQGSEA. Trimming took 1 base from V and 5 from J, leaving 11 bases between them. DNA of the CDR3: TGCAGCGTTGAAGGATCTGGGAGGGAGACCCAGTACTTC. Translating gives CSVEGSGRETQYF.

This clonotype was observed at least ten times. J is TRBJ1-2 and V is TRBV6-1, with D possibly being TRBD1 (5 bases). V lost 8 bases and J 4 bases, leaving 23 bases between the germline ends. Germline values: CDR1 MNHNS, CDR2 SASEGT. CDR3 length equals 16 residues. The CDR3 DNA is TGTGCCAGCCTAATGGGGGGTTCGAGCAGTATCTATGGCTACACCTTC. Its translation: CASLMGGSSSIYGYTF.

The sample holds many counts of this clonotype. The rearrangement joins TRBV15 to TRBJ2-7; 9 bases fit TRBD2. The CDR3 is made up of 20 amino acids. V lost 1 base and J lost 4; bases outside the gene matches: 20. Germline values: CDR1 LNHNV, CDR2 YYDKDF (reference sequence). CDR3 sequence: CATSRGPSQGEEAGGYEQYF. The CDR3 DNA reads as TGTGCCACCAGCAGAGGACCTTCGCAGGGGGAAGAAGCGGGAGGTTACGAGCAGTACTTC.

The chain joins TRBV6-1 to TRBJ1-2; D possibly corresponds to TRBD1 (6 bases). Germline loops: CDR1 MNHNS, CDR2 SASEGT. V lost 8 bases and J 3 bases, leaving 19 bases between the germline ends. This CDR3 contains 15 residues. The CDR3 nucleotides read TGTGCCAGCGCAAAACTTTTAGGGGGGGACTATGGCTACACCTTC. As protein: CASAKLLGGDYGYTF.

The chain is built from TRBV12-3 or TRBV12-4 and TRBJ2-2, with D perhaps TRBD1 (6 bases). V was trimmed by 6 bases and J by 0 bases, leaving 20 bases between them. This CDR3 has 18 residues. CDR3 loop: CASSPGTLKFANTGELFF. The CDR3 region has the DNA TGTGCCAGCAGCCCCGGGACACTAAAGTTCGCGAACACCGGGGAGCTGTTTTTT.

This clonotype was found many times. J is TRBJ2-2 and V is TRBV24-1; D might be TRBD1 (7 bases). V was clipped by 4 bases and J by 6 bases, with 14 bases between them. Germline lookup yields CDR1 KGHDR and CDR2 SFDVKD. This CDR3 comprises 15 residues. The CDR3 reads CATSDQDREAGELFF. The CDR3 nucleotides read TGTGCCACCAGTGACCAAGACAGGGAGGCCGGGGAGCTGTTTTTT.

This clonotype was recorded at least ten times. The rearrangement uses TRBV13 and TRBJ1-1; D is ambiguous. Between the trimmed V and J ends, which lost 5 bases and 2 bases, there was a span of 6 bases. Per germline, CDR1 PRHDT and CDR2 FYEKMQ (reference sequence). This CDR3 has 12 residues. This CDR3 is CASSIDNTEAFF. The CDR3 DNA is TGTGCCAGCAGCATAGACAACACTGAAGCTTTCTTT.

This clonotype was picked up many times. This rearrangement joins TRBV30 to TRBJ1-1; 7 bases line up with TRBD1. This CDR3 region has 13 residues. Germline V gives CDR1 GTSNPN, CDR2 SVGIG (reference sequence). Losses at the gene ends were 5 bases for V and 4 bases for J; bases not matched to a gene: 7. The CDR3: CAWCYRGSTEAFF. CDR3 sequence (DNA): TGTGCCTGGTGCTACAGGGGCTCCACTGAAGCTTTCTTT.

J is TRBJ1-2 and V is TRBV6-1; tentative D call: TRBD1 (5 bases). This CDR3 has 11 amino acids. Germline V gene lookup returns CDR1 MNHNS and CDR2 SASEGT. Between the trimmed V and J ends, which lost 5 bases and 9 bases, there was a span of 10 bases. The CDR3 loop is CASSQGYSYTF. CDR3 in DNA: TGTGCCAGCAGTCAGGGTTATAGCTACACCTTC.

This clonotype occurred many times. The CDR3 sequence is CASSLELSYEQYF. Written as DNA, the CDR3 is TGTGCCAGCAGCTTAGAGTTATCTTACGAGCAGTACTTC. The chain carries TRBV7-2 and TRBJ2-7; D unclear. Germline CDR1 is SGHTA and CDR2 is FQGNSA. Trimming removed 1 base at V and 4 bases at J, with 8 bases between. This CDR3 has 13 residues.

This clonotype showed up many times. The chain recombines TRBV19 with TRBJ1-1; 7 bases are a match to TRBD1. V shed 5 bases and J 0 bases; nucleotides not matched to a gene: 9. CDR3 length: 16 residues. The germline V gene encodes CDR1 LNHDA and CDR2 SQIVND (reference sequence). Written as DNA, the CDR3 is TGTGCCAGTAGTTTCCCGACAGGGACTATGAACACTGAAGCTTTCTTT. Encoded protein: CASSFPTGTMNTEAFF.

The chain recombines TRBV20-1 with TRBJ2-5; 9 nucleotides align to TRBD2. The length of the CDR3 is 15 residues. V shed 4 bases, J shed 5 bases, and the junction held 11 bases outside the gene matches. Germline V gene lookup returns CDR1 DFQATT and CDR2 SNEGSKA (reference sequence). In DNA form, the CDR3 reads TGCAGTGCTACTCCGGCTAGCGGGGATGGGGAGACCCAGTACTTC. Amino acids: CSATPASGDGETQYF.